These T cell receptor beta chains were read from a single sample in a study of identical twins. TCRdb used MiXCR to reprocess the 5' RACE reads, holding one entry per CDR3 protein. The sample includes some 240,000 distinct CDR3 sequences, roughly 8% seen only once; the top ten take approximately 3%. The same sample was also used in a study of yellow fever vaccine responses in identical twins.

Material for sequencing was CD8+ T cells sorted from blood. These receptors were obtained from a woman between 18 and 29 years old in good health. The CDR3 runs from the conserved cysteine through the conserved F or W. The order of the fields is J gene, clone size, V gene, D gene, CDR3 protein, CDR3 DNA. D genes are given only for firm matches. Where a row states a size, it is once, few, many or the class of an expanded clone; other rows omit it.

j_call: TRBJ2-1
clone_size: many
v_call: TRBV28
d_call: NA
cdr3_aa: CASSPGTYNEQFF
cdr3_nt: TGTGCCAGCAGTCCCGGGACTTACAATGAGCAGTTCTTC

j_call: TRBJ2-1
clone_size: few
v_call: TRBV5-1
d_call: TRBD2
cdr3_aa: CASRLTSGPSYNEQFF
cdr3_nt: TGCGCCAGCAGACTAACTAGCGGGCCATCCTACAATGAGCAGTTCTTC

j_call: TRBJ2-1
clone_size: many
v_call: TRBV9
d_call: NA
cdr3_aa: CASSVEGLSSYNEQFF
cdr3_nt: TGTGCCAGCAGCGTGGAAGGACTAAGCTCCTACAATGAGCAGTTCTTC

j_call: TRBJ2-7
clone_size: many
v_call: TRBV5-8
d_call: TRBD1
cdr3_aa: CASSLQGASEQYF
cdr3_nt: TGTGCCAGCAGCTTACAGGGGGCTAGCGAGCAGTACTTC

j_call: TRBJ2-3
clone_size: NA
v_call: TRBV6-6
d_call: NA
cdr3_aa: CATSPLTDTQYF
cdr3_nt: TGTGCCACCTCACCCCTCACAGATACGCAGTATTTT

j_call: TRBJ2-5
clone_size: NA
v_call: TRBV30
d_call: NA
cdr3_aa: CAWSVLSLQETQYF
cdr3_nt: TGTGCCTGGAGTGTACTTTCCCTTCAAGAGACCCAGTACTTC

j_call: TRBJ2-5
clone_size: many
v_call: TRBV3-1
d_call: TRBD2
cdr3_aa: CASSQGWGLAGTETQYF
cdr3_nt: TGTGCCAGCAGCCAAGGATGGGGACTAGCGGGGACAGAGACCCAGTACTTC

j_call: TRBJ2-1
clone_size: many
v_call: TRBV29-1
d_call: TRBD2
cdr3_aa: CSVPWTSGNEQFF
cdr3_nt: TGCAGCGTTCCTTGGACTAGCGGGAATGAGCAGTTCTTC

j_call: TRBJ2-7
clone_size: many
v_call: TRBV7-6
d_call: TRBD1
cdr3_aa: CASSRDRGSSYEQYF
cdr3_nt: TGTGCCAGCAGTCGGGACAGGGGGAGCTCCTACGAGCAGTACTTC

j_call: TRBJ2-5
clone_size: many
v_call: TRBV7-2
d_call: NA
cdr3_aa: CASSIDPLAKETQYF
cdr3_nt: TGTGCCAGCAGCATAGATCCCCTAGCGAAAGAGACCCAGTACTTC

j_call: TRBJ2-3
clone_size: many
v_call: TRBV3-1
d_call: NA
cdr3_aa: CASSPLDSWLGTDTQYF
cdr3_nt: TGTGCCAGCAGCCCTCTGGACAGTTGGCTGGGCACAGATACGCAGTATTTT

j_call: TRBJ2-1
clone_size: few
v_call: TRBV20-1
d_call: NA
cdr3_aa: CSARLSRGNNEQFF
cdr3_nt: TGCAGTGCTAGACTCTCGAGGGGCAACAATGAGCAGTTCTTC

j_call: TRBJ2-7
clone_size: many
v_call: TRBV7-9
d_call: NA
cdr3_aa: CASSLFLGYEQYF
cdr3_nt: TGTGCCAGCAGCTTATTCTTAGGATACGAGCAGTACTTC

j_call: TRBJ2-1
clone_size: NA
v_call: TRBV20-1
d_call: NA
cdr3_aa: CSAREGSNEQFF
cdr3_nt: TGCAGTGCTAGAGAGGGTAGCAATGAGCAGTTCTTC

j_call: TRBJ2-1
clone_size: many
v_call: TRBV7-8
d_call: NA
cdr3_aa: CASSPAINEQFF
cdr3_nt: TGTGCCAGCAGCCCCGCTATCAATGAGCAGTTCTTC

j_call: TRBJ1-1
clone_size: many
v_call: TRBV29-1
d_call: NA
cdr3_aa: CSVEGNPLNTEAFF
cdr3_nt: TGCAGCGTTGAGGGCAACCCATTGAACACTGAAGCTTTCTTT

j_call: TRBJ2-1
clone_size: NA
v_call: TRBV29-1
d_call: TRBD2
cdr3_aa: CSVEGGLAPHNEQFF
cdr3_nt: TGCAGCGTTGAAGGGGGACTAGCGCCTCACAATGAGCAGTTCTTC

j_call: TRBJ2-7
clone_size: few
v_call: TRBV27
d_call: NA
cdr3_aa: CASSLFGGSYEQYF
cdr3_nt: TGTGCCAGCAGTTTATTCGGGGGCTCCTACGAGCAGTACTTC

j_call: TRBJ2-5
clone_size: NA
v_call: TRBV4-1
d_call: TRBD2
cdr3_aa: CASSQLTTGEGTSGNQETQYF
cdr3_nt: TGCGCCAGCAGCCAACTTACTACAGGAGAGGGGACTAGCGGGAACCAAGAGACCCAGTACTTC

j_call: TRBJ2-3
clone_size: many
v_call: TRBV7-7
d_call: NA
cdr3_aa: CASSLVGDWNTQYF
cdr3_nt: TGTGCTAGCAGCTTAGTCGGGGACTGGAATACGCAGTATTTT

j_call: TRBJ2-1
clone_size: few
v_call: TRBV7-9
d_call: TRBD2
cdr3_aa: CASSLPGLAGNEQFF
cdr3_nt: TGTGCCAGCAGCTTACCTGGACTAGCGGGAAATGAGCAGTTCTTC

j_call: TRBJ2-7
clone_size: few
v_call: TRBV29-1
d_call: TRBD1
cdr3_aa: CSVPGTGEYEQYF
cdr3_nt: TGCAGCGTTCCCGGGACAGGCGAATACGAGCAGTACTTC

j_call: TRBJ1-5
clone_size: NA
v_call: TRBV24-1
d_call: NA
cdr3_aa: CATSDSGNKQPQHF
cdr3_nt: TGTGCCACCAGTGATTCAGGGAATAAGCAGCCCCAGCATTTT

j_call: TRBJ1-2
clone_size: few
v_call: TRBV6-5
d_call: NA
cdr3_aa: CASSYVSTEGYTF
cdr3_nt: TGTGCCAGCAGTTACGTCTCGACGGAAGGCTACACCTTC

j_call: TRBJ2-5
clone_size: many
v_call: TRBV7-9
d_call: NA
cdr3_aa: CASSLAEEAQYF
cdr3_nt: TGTGCCAGCAGCTTAGCGGAGGAGGCCCAGTACTTC

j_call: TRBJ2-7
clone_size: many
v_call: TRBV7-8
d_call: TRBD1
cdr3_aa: CASSTNRGHEQYF
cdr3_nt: TGTGCCAGCAGCACCAACAGGGGGCACGAGCAGTACTTC

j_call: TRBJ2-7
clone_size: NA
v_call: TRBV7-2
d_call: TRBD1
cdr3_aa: CASRKTGGYEQYF
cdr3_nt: TGTGCCAGCAGGAAGACAGGGGGTTACGAGCAGTACTTC

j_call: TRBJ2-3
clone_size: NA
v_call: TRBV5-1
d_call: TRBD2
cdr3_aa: CASSSPRPFSGRGEGPDTQYF
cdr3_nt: TGCGCCAGCAGCTCCCCGCGGCCATTTAGCGGGAGAGGAGAGGGACCAGATACGCAGTATTTT

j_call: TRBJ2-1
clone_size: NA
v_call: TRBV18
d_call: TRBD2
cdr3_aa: CASSPPGLPPYEQFF
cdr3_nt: TGTGCCAGCTCACCGCCGGGACTACCGCCCTATGAGCAGTTCTTC

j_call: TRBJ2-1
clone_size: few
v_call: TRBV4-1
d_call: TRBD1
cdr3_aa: CASSQEFGTGRFF
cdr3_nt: TGCGCCAGCAGCCAAGAGTTCGGGACAGGCCGGTTCTTC

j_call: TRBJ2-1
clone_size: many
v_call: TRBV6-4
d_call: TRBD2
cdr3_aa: CASRPLAGGGNEQFF
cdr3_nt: TGTGCCAGCAGACCTCTAGCGGGAGGGGGTAATGAGCAGTTCTTC

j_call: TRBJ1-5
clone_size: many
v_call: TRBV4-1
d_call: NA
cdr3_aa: CASSQDTWLNQPQHF
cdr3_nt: TGCGCCAGCAGCCAAGATACATGGTTAAATCAGCCCCAGCATTTT

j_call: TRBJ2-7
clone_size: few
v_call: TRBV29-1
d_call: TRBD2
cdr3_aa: CSVVGGIGNNIYEQYF
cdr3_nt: TGCAGCGTTGTGGGGGGGATCGGGAACAATATCTACGAGCAGTACTTC

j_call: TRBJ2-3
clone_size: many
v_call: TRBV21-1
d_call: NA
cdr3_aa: CAIPTPGPGSNTQYF
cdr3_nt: TGTGCCATTCCTACACCGGGACCGGGATCGAATACGCAGTATTTT

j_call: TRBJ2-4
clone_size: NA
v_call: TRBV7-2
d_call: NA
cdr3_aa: CASSLVGGTFDIQYF
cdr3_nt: TGTGCCAGCAGCCTGGTAGGCGGTACGTTTGACATTCAGTACTTC

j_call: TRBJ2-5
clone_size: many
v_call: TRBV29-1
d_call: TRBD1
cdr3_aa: CSVVRGQETQYF
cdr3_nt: TGCAGCGTTGTCAGGGGGCAGGAGACCCAGTACTTC

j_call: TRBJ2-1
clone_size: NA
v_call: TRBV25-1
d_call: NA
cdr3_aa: CASSKDRTYNEQFF
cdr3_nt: TGTGCCAGCAGTAAGGACAGAACCTACAATGAGCAGTTCTTC

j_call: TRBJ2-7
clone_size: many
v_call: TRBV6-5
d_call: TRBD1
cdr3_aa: CASSSTGTGISYEQYF
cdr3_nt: TGTGCCAGCAGTTCCACGGGGACAGGGATTTCCTACGAGCAGTACTTC

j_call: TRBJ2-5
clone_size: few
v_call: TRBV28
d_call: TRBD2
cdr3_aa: CASSLYSGASQETQYF
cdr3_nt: TGTGCCAGCAGTTTATATAGCGGGGCAAGTCAAGAGACCCAGTACTTC

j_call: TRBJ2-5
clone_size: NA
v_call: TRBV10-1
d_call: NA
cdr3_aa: CANPTANIQETQYF
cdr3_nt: TGCGCCAACCCGACTGCGAACATACAAGAGACCCAGTACTTC

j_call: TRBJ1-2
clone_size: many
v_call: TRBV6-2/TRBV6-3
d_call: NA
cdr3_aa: CASSFGQLNYGYTF
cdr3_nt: TGTGCCAGCAGTTTCGGACAGCTCAACTATGGCTACACCTTC

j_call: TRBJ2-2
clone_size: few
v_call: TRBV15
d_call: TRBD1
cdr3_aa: CATSRETGGSTGELFF
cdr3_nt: TGTGCCACCAGCAGAGAGACAGGGGGAAGCACCGGGGAGCTGTTTTTT

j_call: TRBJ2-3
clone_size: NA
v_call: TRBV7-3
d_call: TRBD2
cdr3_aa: CASSLNPLAGGVTDTQYF
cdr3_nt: TGTGCCAGCAGCTTAAATCCCTTGGCGGGGGGGGTCACAGATACGCAGTATTTT

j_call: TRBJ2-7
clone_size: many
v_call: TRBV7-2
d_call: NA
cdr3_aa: CASSYYHGGSSYEQYF
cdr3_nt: TGTGCCAGCAGCTACTACCACGGCGGAAGCTCCTACGAGCAGTACTTC

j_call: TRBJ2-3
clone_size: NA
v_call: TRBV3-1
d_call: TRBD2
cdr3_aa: CASSLQRGGPTDTQYF
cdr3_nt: TGTGCCAGCAGCCTGCAGCGGGGGGGACCCACAGATACGCAGTATTTT

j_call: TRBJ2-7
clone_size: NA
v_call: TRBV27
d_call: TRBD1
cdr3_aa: CASSRRDSDYEQYF
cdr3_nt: TGTGCCAGCAGTCGCCGGGACAGTGACTACGAGCAGTACTTC

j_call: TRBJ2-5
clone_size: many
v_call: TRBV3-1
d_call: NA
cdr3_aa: CASTLSSAQETQYF
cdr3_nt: TGTGCCAGCACCCTTTCCAGCGCACAAGAGACCCAGTACTTC

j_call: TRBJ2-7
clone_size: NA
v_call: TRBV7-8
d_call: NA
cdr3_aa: CASSFGFGSYEQYF
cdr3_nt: TGTGCCAGCAGCTTCGGGTTTGGGTCCTACGAGCAGTACTTC

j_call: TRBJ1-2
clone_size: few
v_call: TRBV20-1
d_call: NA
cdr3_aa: CSARVPNYGYTF
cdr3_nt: TGCAGTGCTAGAGTTCCCAACTATGGCTACACCTTC

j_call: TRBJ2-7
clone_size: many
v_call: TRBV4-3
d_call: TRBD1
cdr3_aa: CASSPGTGHLWVYEQYF
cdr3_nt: TGCGCCAGCAGCCCCGGGACAGGGCATTTATGGGTCTACGAGCAGTACTTC

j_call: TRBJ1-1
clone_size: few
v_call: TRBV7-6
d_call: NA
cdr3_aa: CASSLGFLGTEAFF
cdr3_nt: TGTGCCAGCAGCTTAGGGTTCCTCGGGACTGAAGCTTTCTTT

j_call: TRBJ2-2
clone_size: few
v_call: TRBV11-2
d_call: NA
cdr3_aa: CASSLVLAKAGELFF
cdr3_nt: TGTGCCAGCAGCTTAGTGCTAGCGAAGGCCGGGGAGCTGTTTTTT

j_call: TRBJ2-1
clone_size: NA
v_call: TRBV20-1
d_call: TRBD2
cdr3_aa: CSASVSGRVDNEQFF
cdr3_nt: TGCAGTGCGTCCGTTAGCGGGAGGGTTGACAATGAGCAGTTCTTC

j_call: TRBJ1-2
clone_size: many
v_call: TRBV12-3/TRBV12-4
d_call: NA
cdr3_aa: CASRHSGQGIEYGYTF
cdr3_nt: TGTGCCAGCAGACATAGCGGGCAGGGGATAGAATATGGCTACACCTTC

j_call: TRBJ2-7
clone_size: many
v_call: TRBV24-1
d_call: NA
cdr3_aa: CATSDSQRDPGDEQYF
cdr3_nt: TGTGCCACCAGTGACTCCCAACGGGACCCAGGCGACGAGCAGTACTTC

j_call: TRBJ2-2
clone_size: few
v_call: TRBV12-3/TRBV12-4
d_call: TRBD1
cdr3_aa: CASSFGTALNTGELFF
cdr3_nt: TGTGCCAGCAGTTTCGGGACAGCACTGAACACCGGGGAGCTGTTTTTT

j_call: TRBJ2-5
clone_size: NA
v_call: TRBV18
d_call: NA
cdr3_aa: CASSPDPPEQETQYF
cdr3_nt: TGTGCCAGCTCACCAGATCCTCCCGAACAAGAGACCCAGTACTTC

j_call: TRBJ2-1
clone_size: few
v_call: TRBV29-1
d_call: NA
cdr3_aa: CSVHMEWGLNEQFF
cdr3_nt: TGCAGCGTTCATATGGAATGGGGGCTAAATGAGCAGTTCTTC

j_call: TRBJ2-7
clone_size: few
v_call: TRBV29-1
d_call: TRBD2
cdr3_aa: CSVGGGTLSVEQYF
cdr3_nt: TGCAGCGTGGGGGGGGGTACCCTGTCCGTCGAGCAGTACTTC